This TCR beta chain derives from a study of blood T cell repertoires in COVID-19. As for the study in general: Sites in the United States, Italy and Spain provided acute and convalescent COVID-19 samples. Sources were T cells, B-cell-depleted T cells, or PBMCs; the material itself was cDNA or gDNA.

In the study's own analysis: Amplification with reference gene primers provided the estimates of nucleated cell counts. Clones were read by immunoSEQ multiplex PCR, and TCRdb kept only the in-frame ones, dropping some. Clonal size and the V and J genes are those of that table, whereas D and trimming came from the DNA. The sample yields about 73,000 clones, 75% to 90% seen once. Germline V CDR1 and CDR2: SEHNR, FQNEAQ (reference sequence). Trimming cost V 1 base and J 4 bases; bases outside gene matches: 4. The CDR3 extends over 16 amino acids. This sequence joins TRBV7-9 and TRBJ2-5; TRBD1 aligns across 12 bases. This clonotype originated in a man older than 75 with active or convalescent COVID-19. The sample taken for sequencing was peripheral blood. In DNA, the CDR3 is TGTGCCAGCAGCTTAGGGGACAGGGGGCATGGAGAGACCCAGTACTTC. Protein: CASSLGDRGHGETQYF.